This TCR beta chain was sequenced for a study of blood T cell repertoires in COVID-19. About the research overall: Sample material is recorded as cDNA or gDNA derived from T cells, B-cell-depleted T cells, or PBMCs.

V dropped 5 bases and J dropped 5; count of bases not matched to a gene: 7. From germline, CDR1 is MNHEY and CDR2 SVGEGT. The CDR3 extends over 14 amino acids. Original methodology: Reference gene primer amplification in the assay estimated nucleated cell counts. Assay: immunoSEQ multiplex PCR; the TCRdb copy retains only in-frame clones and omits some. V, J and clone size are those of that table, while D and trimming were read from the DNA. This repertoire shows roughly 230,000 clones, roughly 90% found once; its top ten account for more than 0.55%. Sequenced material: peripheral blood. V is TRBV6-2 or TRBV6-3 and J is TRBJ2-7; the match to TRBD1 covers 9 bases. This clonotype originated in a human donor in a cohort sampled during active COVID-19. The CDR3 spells CASSAGTGSHEQYF. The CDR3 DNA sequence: TGTGCCAGCAGTGCCGGGACAGGGAGCCACGAGCAGTACTTC.